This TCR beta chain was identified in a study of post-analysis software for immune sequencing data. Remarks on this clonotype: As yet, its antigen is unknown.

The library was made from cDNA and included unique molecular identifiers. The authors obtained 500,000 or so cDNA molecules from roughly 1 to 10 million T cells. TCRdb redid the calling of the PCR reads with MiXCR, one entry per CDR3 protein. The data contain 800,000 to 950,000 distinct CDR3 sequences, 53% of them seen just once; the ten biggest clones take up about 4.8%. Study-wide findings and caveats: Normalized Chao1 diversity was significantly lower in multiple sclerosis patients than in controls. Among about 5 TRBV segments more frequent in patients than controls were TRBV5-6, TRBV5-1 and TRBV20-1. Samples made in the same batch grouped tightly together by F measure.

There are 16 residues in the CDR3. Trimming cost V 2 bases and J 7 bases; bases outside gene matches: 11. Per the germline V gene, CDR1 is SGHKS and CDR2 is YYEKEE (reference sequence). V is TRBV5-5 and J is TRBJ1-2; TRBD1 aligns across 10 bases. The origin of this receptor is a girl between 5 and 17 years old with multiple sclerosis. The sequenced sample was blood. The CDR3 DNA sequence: TGTGCCAGCAGCTTTTACGGGACAGGGGTTATGTCTGGCTACACCTTC. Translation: CASSFYGTGVMSGYTF.